This T cell receptor (beta chain) was sequenced for a study of OX40 agonist ivuxolimab in advanced cancers. Profiling relied on immunoSEQ multiplex PCR, and the TCRdb table lists in-frame clones only, not all of them. The table lists some 65,000 clones, approximately 86% of them singletons. Autoimmune disease history or systemic immunosuppression barred patients. The CDR3 loop spans 14 amino acids. Germline lookup yields CDR1 SGHRS and CDR2 YFSETQ. Trimming left V 6 bases short and J 2 bases short, with 14 bases between. This receptor was obtained from an adult with an advanced solid tumor such as melanoma, head and neck, liver or kidney cancer. The V gene is TRBV5-1, the J gene TRBJ1-2; perhaps TRBD1 as D (5 bases). The input for sequencing was CD4+ or CD8+ T cells sorted from blood, taken in a trial of the OX40 agonist ivuxolimab. In DNA form, the CDR3 reads TGCGCCAGCACCCCGGGAAGGGGCAACTATGGCTACACCTTC. It translates to CASTPGRGNYGYTF.